The T cell receptor (beta chain) described here comes from a study of blood T cell repertoires in COVID-19 (dated by TCRdb to about 2020). Notes on the research overall: The collaborator samples originated in the United States, Italy and Spain and spanned the acute and convalescent phases of COVID-19. The material from the prospective study consisted of cDNA or gDNA derived from T cells, B-cell-depleted T cells, or PBMCs. The dataset comprised deeply sampled blood TCRbeta repertoires from subjects exposed to, actively infected with, or recovered from COVID-19. The repertoires were made available in a free public database intended to serve as a resource for research on the immune response to SARS-CoV-2. The samples were drawn from the first 160 participants of the ongoing ImmuneRACE study and from 1,254 subjects provided by 6 global collaborators. A de-identified subject ID, COVID-19 status, age in years and sex were almost always included in the sample metadata. Where available, HLA class I and class II types were obtained from metadata supplied by the sample provider rather than from assay-based typing. Broader findings and caveats from the paper: Clinical and demographic metadata were provided uncurated, with the amount varying by source and participant.

Collaborating institutions collected whole blood in K2EDTA tubes following their own protocols. For TCRbeta analysis, collaborators shipped samples as frozen whole blood, isolated PBMCs, or DNA extracted from either of those sample types. Looking up the germline V gene (reference sequence) yields CDR1 LNHNV and CDR2 YYDKDF. The cysteine opens and the phenylalanine closes a CDR3 of 14 amino acids. Only the CDR3 DNA stays, 42 bases, in frame from base 1. Cut back by 0 bases and 8 bases, the V and J ends lie 8 bases apart. This clone was observed a few times. This clone's antigen is unknown. No base qualities exist here, and no much larger clone lies one base off it. TCRbeta CDR3 regions were amplified from genomic DNA by means of the immunoSEQ Assay, a bias-controlled multiplex PCR. The paper's processing steps were these. Within the assay, amplification of reference gene primers was used to estimate how many nucleated cells each sample contained. To quantify the absolute abundance of each unique TCRbeta CDR3 rearrangement, sequence reads were collapsed and filtered. Productive Simpson clonality was computed per sample as the square root of Simpson's diversity index over productive rearrangements. TCRdb holds this immuneACCESS table with in-frame rearrangements only. Some clones are missing; in checked studies, unresolved V genes explain under half, and the rest has no known cause. For V, J and clone size, that table is used; D and trimming come from the DNA. Within this sample are over 80,000 clones, with around 87% of them counted one time only. The top ten clones comprise about 20% of the sample.

Specimen: peripheral blood. The TCR sequence derives from a human donor in a cohort sampled during active COVID-19. The chain joins TRBV15 to TRBJ1-6, with no confidently assigned D gene. The sequenced DNA is TGTGCCACCAGCAGAGATCCAAGAGATTCACCCCTCCACTTT. Its product reads: CATSRDPRDSPLHF.